The 32 T cell receptor beta chains reported below all come from one sample, sequenced in a study of human T cells and chemical hapten exposure. The time point here: healthy volunteer bleed at 2 weeks. Unfractionated whole blood yielded the extracted total RNA. Using its own MiXCR run on the RACE reads, TCRdb lists one record per CDR3 protein. The sample shows roughly 120,000 distinct CDR3 sequences, about 9.4% of them seen only once. Sequenced material: whole blood. The receptors originated from a male donor in good health. Some clones in this sample may be carry-over from other donors' samples.

This clonotype was recorded a few times. The chain joins TRBV25-1 to TRBJ1-4; D not certain. In germline, CDR1 is MGHDK, CDR2 SYGVNS. The V gene lost 7 bases and the J gene lost 0 bases, with 18 bases spanning the gap. This CDR3 comprises 17 residues. The DNA of the CDR3 is TGTGCCAGCACCCAAGAGACGGGAATTCCAACTAATGAAAAACTGTTTTTT. Translating gives CASTQETGIPTNEKLFF.

In nucleotides, the CDR3 is TGTGCCAGCAGCTTGAGAGGTGCAGCCTCTGGAAACACCATATATTTT. Translated, it gives CASSLRGAASGNTIYF. The genes are TRBV5-4 and TRBJ1-3; no definite D call. V lost 1 base and J 0 bases, leaving 11 bases between the germline ends. The CDR3 has 16 residues. Germline V gene sequence: CDR1 SGHNT, CDR2 YYREEE (reference sequence).

This clonotype occurred many times. The CDR3 nucleotides read TGTGCCAGCAGGAGACAGGCCTTTGACACCGGGGAGCTGTTTTTT. The encoded protein is CASRRQAFDTGELFF. V is TRBV5-8 and J is TRBJ2-2; D possibly corresponds to TRBD1 (6 bases). V lost 5 bases, J lost 3 bases, and 14 bases lay in between. The CDR3 runs to 15 residues. Germline V lookup: CDR1 SGHTS, CDR2 YDEGEE.

This clonotype was counted a few times. The rearrangement uses TRBV7-9 and TRBJ1-4; D remains unclear. V was pared by 3 bases and J by 8 bases, with 13 bases between. CDR3 length equals 14 residues. Germline assignment: CDR1 SEHNR and CDR2 FQNEAQ (reference sequence). CDR3 sequence reads: CASSFQEAREKLFF. As DNA, the CDR3 is TGTGCCAGCAGCTTTCAGGAGGCCAGGGAAAAACTGTTTTTT.

The J gene is TRBJ2-1, the V gene TRBV7-9; TRBD2 matches at 11 bases. V dropped 4 bases and J dropped 3; count of bases not matched to a gene: 2. This CDR3 has 15 amino acids. Per the germline V gene, CDR1 is SEHNR and CDR2 is FQNEAQ (reference sequence). Written as DNA, the CDR3 is TGTGCCAGCAGCTCGGGACTAGCGGTCTACAATGAGCAGTTCTTC. Translation gives CASSSGLAVYNEQFF.

The CDR3 is CASSLARRGPSYEQYF. CDR3 bases: TGTGCCAGCAGTTTAGCAAGGAGGGGGCCGTCCTACGAGCAGTACTTC. The rearrangement links TRBV12-3 or TRBV12-4 to TRBJ2-7; D perhaps matches TRBD1 (7 bases). The CDR3 runs to 16 residues. The V end lost 0 bases, the J end lost 1 base, and 13 bases lay between the germline ends.

This clonotype was seen repeatedly, ten times or more. The CDR3 sequence is CASSPMLQRVGTDTQYF. In DNA, the CDR3 is TGTGCCAGCTCACCAATGTTACAAAGAGTTGGCACAGATACGCAGTATTTT. The rearrangement links TRBV18 to TRBJ2-3; D remains unclear. V lost 2 bases, J lost 1 base, and 16 bases lay in between. CDR3 length: 17 amino acids. Per the germline V gene, CDR1 is KGHSH and CDR2 is LQKENI.

This clonotype was seen a handful of times. V usage is TRBV2 and J usage is TRBJ2-1; D might be TRBD2 (6 bases). Trimming cost V 7 bases and J 2 bases, with 18 bases left between them. The germline V gene has CDR1 SNHLY and CDR2 FYNNEI. CDR3 length equals 16 residues. The CDR3 DNA follows: TGTGCCAGCACCCCGAGTAGCGGAAACCCCTACAATGAGCAGTTCTTC. Protein product: CASTPSSGNPYNEQFF.

This clonotype was detected many times. The CDR3: CASSSEGTLQHF. CDR3 nucleotides: TGTGCCAGCAGTTCAGAGGGAACTCTCCAGCATTTT. This chain joins TRBV12-3 or TRBV12-4 and TRBJ1-5; D not resolved. CDR3 length: 12 amino acids. The germline V and J ends were trimmed by 4 bases and 12 bases, with 13 bases remaining between them.

Many counts were recorded for this clonotype. The rearrangement links TRBV18 to TRBJ2-6; D unclear. Trimming shortened V by 1 base and J by 0 bases, and 7 bases separated the two germline ends. The CDR3 runs 16 residues. The germline V gene has CDR1 KGHSH and CDR2 LQKENI. CDR3 region: CASSPLSSSGANVLTF. Here the CDR3 DNA reads TGTGCCAGCTCACCACTCTCGAGCTCTGGGGCCAACGTCCTGACTTTC.

This clonotype was counted only a few times. As DNA, the CDR3 is TGCGCCAGCAGCCCTAGACGCACAGATACGCAGTATTTT. Protein: CASSPRRTDTQYF. The chain recombines TRBV4-3 with TRBJ2-3; D is ambiguous. V gave up 4 bases and J gave up 1 base, with 6 bases separating them. Germline assignment: CDR1 LGHNA and CDR2 YSLEER. CDR3 length equals 13 residues.

This clonotype has a handful of counts. The chain recombines TRBV12-3 or TRBV12-4 with TRBJ1-1; a possible D gene is TRBD1 (6 bases). Between the trimmed V and J ends, which lost 5 bases and 7 bases, there was a span of 17 bases. The CDR3 has 14 amino acids. The CDR3 protein is CASSMSGTTVEAFF. CDR3 DNA sequence: TGTGCCAGCAGTATGTCCGGGACAACGGTTGAAGCTTTCTTT.

This clonotype was detected a few times. The chain recombines TRBV12-3 or TRBV12-4 with TRBJ2-1, with 10 bases that match TRBD2. The CDR3 extends over 16 amino acids. The J segment lost 3 bases and the V segment lost 1 base, leaving 3 bases of the junction unmatched. The CDR3 region is CASSLGLAGVYNEQFF. The CDR3 coding sequence is TGTGCCAGCAGTTTAGGGCTAGCGGGAGTCTACAATGAGCAGTTCTTC.

J is TRBJ2-7 and V is TRBV7-2; 10 positions agree with TRBD1. V trimming: 3 bases; J trimming: 4 bases; junction bases outside the gene matches: 9. Germline V lookup: CDR1 SGHTA, CDR2 FQGNSA. The CDR3 is 16 amino acids. The CDR3 region has the DNA TGTGCCAGCAGCTTGGACCGGGACAGGGGCGATTACGAGCAGTACTTC. Its translation: CASSLDRDRGDYEQYF.

The table lists this clonotype with many counts. This sequence joins TRBV12-3 or TRBV12-4 and TRBJ1-4; 7 bases agree with TRBD1. The CDR3 has 14 amino acids. V lost 6 bases, J lost 6 bases, and 7 bases stayed unmatched. The CDR3 nucleotides read TGTGCCAGCAGCATACAGGGGTGGGATGAAAAACTGTTTTTT. Protein: CASSIQGWDEKLFF.

This clonotype was recorded many times. The genes are TRBV20-1 and TRBJ2-7; the D is unclear. The ends were cut back, 0 bases at V and 0 bases at J, with 9 bases in the middle. This CDR3 has 14 residues. The V gene's germline CDR1 is DFQATT and CDR2 SNEGSKA (reference sequence). CDR3 in DNA: TGCAGTGCTAGAGACAGTTCCAGCTCCTACGAGCAGTACTTC. Protein sequence: CSARDSSSSYEQYF.

V usage is TRBV5-8 and J usage is TRBJ2-7; D is ambiguous. CDR1 and CDR2 from the germline V gene are SGHTS and YDEGEE. V was cut by 4 bases and J by 4 bases, with 21 bases left in between. CDR3 length: 16 residues. The CDR3 sequence is CASSPGSSHSPYEQYF. The CDR3, as DNA: TGTGCCAGCAGCCCCGGTTCTTCTCATTCCCCTTACGAGCAGTACTTC.

This clonotype was counted only a few times. The chain has TRBV14 and TRBJ2-2; TRBD1 might be the D (6 bases). Trimming left V 5 bases short and J 3 bases short, with 25 bases between. The V gene's germline CDR1 is SGHDN and CDR2 FVKESK. There are 19 residues in the CDR3. The CDR3 region is CASSYLVPLTGSDTGELFF. DNA of the CDR3: TGTGCCAGCAGCTATCTCGTCCCCTTAACAGGGTCCGACACCGGGGAGCTGTTTTTT.

With regard to this clonotype: A read error may produce the germline difference seen at one junction end. The chain is built from TRBV5-1 and TRBJ1-6, with 7 bases matching TRBD1. CDR1 is SGHRS, CDR2 YFSETQ, per germline. This CDR3 is 14 amino acids long. In DNA, the CDR3 is TGCGTCAGCAGCTCCTCTGACAGGGATTCACCCCTCCACTTT. Protein sequence: CVSSSSDRDSPLHF.

This clonotype has just a few counts. The genes are TRBV4-2 and TRBJ2-7; 8 positions match TRBD2. Trimming cost V 1 base and J 1 base; bases outside gene matches: 12. The CDR3 is made up of 18 amino acids. Germline V gene data show CDR1 as LGHNA and CDR2 as YNFKEQ. The CDR3 region is CASSQVTPGPGGSYEQYF. DNA of the CDR3: TGTGCCAGCAGCCAAGTAACCCCGGGACCGGGGGGGTCCTACGAGCAGTACTTC.

This clonotype was picked up a small number of times. The rearrangement links TRBV7-2 to TRBJ1-4; no definite D call. Germline-derived CDR1 and CDR2 are SGHTA and FQGNSA. This CDR3 contains 13 residues. V gave up 4 bases and J gave up 8 bases, with 11 bases separating them. CDR3 amino acids: CASSYRNTEKLFF. The CDR3 nucleotides read TGTGCCAGCAGCTACAGAAATACGGAAAAACTGTTTTTT.

Many counts were recorded for this clonotype. This chain uses TRBV12-3 or TRBV12-4 with TRBJ1-1, with D tentatively TRBD1 (6 bases). V lost 5 bases and J 2 bases, leaving 12 bases between the germline ends. The CDR3 has 14 residues. The CDR3 protein is CASSPRQANTEAFF. Written as DNA, the CDR3 is TGTGCCAGCAGTCCCCGACAGGCCAACACTGAAGCTTTCTTT.

This sequence joins TRBV6-4 and TRBJ2-3; 9 bases agree with TRBD2. Trimming took 0 bases from V and 1 from J; bases not matched to a gene: 5. In germline, CDR1 is MRHNA, CDR2 SNTAGT. This CDR3 contains 17 residues. CDR3 nucleotide sequence: TGTGCCAGCAGTGACTCGAATAGCGGGGGAGGCACAGATACGCAGTATTTT. The encoded protein is CASSDSNSGGGTDTQYF.

This clonotype was counted ten times or more. The chain links TRBV12-3 or TRBV12-4 to TRBJ2-1; no clear D gene. V was shortened by 3 bases and J by 7 bases, with 4 bases between the two germline ends. This CDR3 contains 11 residues. The CDR3 nucleotides are TGTGCCAGCAGTTTTCAAAATGAGCAGTTCTTC. It encodes CASSFQNEQFF.

This clonotype was found a few times. The chain employs TRBV20-1 and TRBJ2-1; TRBD2 matches 9 bases. The CDR3 is 17 amino acids. Trimming took 1 base from V and 10 from J; bases not matched to a gene: 17. CDR1 is DFQATT, CDR2 SNEGSKA, per germline (reference sequence). The CDR3 spells CSARGSQLAGPRGEQFF. CDR3 sequence (DNA): TGCAGTGCTAGAGGGTCCCAGCTAGCGGGGCCCCGGGGGGAGCAGTTCTTC.

This clonotype appeared many times. The V and J genes are TRBV27 and TRBJ1-2, with D perhaps TRBD1 (5 bases). The CDR3 has 13 residues. Trimming took off 6 bases at V and 2 bases at J, with 10 bases between the two ends. Looked up from germline, CDR1 is MNHEY and CDR2 is SMNVEV (reference sequence). The CDR3 is CASRGRGNYGYTF. The DNA for the CDR3 is TGTGCCAGCAGGGGGCGTGGGAACTATGGCTACACCTTC.

In the case of this clonotype: A much larger clone lies one base from this, so it may be a read error. This chain's CDR3 is CNVQTGLEKLFF. In DNA form, the CDR3 reads TGCAACGTCCAGACAGGGTTGGAAAAACTGTTTTTT. This rearrangement joins TRBV29-1 to TRBJ1-4; 7 nucleotides match TRBD1. This CDR3 region has 12 residues. From germline, CDR1 is SQVTM and CDR2 ANQGSEA. Complete variable domain (other parts from reference TRBV29-1 and TRBJ1-4): SAVISQKPSRDICQRGTSLTIQCQVDSQVTMMFWYRQQPGQSLTLIATANQGSEATYESGFVIDKFPISRPNLTFSTLTVSNMSPEDSSIYLCNVQTGLEKLFFGSGTQLSVL.

This clonotype was detected only a few times. This rearrangement joins TRBV6-5 to TRBJ2-5, with 11 bases aligning to TRBD2. V trimming: 5 bases; J trimming: 5 bases; junction bases outside the gene matches: 4. The CDR3 runs to 14 residues. Germline CDR1 reads MNHEY; CDR2 reads SVGAGI. The CDR3 nucleotides are TGTGCCAGCAGTAAACTAGCGGGAGTGGAGACCCAGTACTTC. Translation: CASSKLAGVETQYF.

The rearrangement joins TRBV19 to TRBJ2-1, with a possible D match to TRBD2 (5 bases). V lost 7 bases to trimming and J lost 4 bases, with 20 bases between them. This CDR3 spans 16 amino acids. The germline CDR1 and CDR2 sequences are LNHDA and SQIVND (reference sequence). The CDR3 DNA is TGTGCCAGTACTACCCGGACCCCGAGGGCTTACAATGAGCAGTTCTTC. Translated: CASTTRTPRAYNEQFF.

The rearrangement joins TRBV29-1 to TRBJ1-2; D remains unclear. In germline, CDR1 is SQVTM, CDR2 ANQGSEA. The CDR3 runs 11 residues. Trimming pared 4 bases from V and 4 bases from J, leaving 7 bases between. The CDR3 loop is CSVGIGYGYTF. DNA of the CDR3: TGCAGCGTTGGTATCGGCTATGGCTACACCTTC.

The chain joins TRBV5-1 to TRBJ2-5; possibly TRBD1 for D (5 bases). Germline assignment: CDR1 SGHRS and CDR2 YFSETQ. V was shortened by 0 bases and J by 5 bases, with 14 bases between the two germline ends. The CDR3 totals 15 residues. The CDR3 protein is CASSLGRGRSETQYF. The CDR3 region has the DNA TGCGCCAGCAGCTTGGGTAGGGGCCGATCGGAGACCCAGTACTTC.

This chain connects TRBV5-6 to TRBJ2-5; TRBD2 matches 10 bases. CDR1 and CDR2 from the germline V gene are SGHDT and YYEEEE. The CDR3 runs 17 residues. V lost 0 bases, J lost 9 bases, and 14 bases stayed unmatched. The CDR3 region is CASSLGVAGGGGPPQYF. The CDR3 nucleotides are TGTGCCAGCAGCTTGGGGGTAGCGGGGGGCGGCGGGCCGCCCCAGTACTTC.